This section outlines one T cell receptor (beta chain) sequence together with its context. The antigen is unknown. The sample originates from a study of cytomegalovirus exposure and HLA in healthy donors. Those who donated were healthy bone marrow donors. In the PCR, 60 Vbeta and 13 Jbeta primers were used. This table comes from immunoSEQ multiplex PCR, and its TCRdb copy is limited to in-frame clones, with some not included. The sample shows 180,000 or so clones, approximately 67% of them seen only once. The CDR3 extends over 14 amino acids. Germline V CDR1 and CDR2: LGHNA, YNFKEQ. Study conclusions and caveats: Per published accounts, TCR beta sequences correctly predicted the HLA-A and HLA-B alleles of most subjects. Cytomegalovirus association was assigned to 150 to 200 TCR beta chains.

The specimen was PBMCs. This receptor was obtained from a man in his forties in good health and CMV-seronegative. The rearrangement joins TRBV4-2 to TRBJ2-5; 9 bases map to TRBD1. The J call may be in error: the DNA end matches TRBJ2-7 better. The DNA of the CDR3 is TGTGCCAGCAGCCTCCGGGACAGGGTTGACGAGCAGTACTTC. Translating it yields CASSLRDRVDEQYF.